Below, 5 T cell receptor beta chains from the same sample are listed, as sequenced in a study of blood T cell repertoires in COVID-19 (dated by TCRdb to the early 2020s). Libraries came from the immunoSEQ multiplex PCR assay. TCRdb's version of the immuneACCESS table is confined to in-frame rearrangements and falls short of the full clone set. An unresolved V gene accounts for under half of the shortfall where checked; the remainder is of unknown origin. This sample gives some 220,000 clones in total; over 80% of them show up just once. The top ten clones comprise roughly 5% of the sample. The sequencing sample was made of peripheral blood. These receptors were obtained from a human donor in a cohort sampled during active COVID-19.

CDR3 coding DNA: TGTGCCAGCAGCCAAGAACCAGCGGGGGCCTTCAATGAGCAGTTCTTC. It encodes CASSQEPAGAFNEQFF. This rearrangement joins TRBV4-2 to TRBJ2-1; 8 bases match TRBD2. The CDR3 runs to 16 residues. The junction had 7 bases not matched to a gene; V was cut back by 0 bases and J by 6 bases. Looked up from germline, CDR1 is LGHNA and CDR2 is YNFKEQ.

The chain links TRBV28 to TRBJ1-1, with 7 bases aligning to TRBD1. The CDR3 loop spans 15 amino acids. J lost 11 bases, V lost 2 bases, and 14 bases had no gene match. Looked up from germline, CDR1 is MDHEN and CDR2 is SYDVKM. CDR3 protein: CASSLLTGPGGPAFF. CDR3 nucleotides: TGTGCCAGCAGTTTACTCACCGGACCAGGGGGACCGGCTTTCTTT.

The CDR3 DNA sequence: TGTGCCAGCAGCCCATACAGGGATCCCTACGAGCAGTACTTC. Amino acid sequence: CASSPYRDPYEQYF. V usage is TRBV7-2 and J usage is TRBJ2-7; maybe TRBD1 (6 bases). The CDR3 is 14 residues long. Trimming pared 5 bases from V and 2 bases from J, leaving 13 bases between. In germline, CDR1 is SGHTA, CDR2 FQGNSA. Looking up the rest from reference TRBV7-2 and TRBJ2-7 gives the full variable domain: GAGVSQSPSNKVTEKGKDVELRCDPISGHTALYWYRQSLGQGLEFLIYFQGNSAPDKSGLPSDRFSAERTGGSVSTLTIQRTQQEDSAVYLCASSPYRDPYEQYFGPGTRLTVT.

The J gene is TRBJ2-7, the V gene TRBV5-1, with D possibly matching TRBD1 (5 bases). In germline, CDR1 is SGHRS, CDR2 YFSETQ. V was clipped by 3 bases and J by 0 bases, with 16 bases between them. The CDR3 loop spans 16 amino acids. For the CDR3, the DNA is TGCGCCAGCAGCTCCTTTGGGGCTAGAAGCTCCTACGAGCAGTACTTC. Translation: CASSSFGARSSYEQYF.

This chain connects TRBV27 to TRBJ2-7, with 14 bases identical to TRBD2. Looked up from germline, CDR1 is MNHEY and CDR2 is SMNVEV (reference sequence). V shed 1 base and J 4 bases; nucleotides not matched to a gene: 12. The CDR3 extends over 19 amino acids. DNA of the CDR3: TGTGCCAGCAGTTTATGGTCTTCTGGGACTAGCGGGAGTAAATACGAGCAGTACTTC. Translation: CASSLWSSGTSGSKYEQYF.